Below are 11 T cell receptor beta chains sequenced from a single sample in a study of blood T cell repertoires in COVID-19. The protocol was immunoSEQ multiplex PCR, while the TCRdb copy is restricted to in-frame clones and leaves out a portion. This sample carries some 290,000 clones, just under 90% of them seen once, and the ten largest clones take over 9%. The specimen was PBMCs or T cells enriched from blood (not recorded which). These receptors were obtained from a woman aged 25 to 39 who had recovered from COVID-19.

The rearrangement joins TRBV6-5 to TRBJ2-5; tentative D call: TRBD1 (6 bases). V lost 7 bases and J lost 4, with 10 bases in between. The length of the CDR3 is 12 residues. Per the germline V gene, CDR1 is MNHEY and CDR2 is SVGAGI. This chain's CDR3 is CASTGAGETQYF. CDR3 in DNA: TGTGCCAGCACAGGGGCTGGAGAGACCCAGTACTTC.

This sequence joins TRBV12-5 and TRBJ2-1; TRBD1 might be the D (7 bases). The CDR3 contains 14 residues. Looked up from germline, CDR1 is LGHNT and CDR2 is FRNRAP. Trimming pared 7 bases from V and 6 bases from J, leaving 16 bases between. CDR3 residues: CASALWQGGNEQFF. The CDR3 DNA reads as TGTGCTAGTGCCTTGTGGCAGGGGGGCAATGAGCAGTTCTTC.

This clone was counted once. This rearrangement joins TRBV19 to TRBJ1-1; D is possibly TRBD1 (6 bases). The V gene's germline CDR1 is LNHDA and CDR2 SQIVND (reference sequence). Trimming took 5 bases from V and 5 from J, leaving 12 bases between them. This CDR3 contains 13 residues. The CDR3 loop is CASSGRGGTEAFF. The CDR3 DNA follows: TGTGCCAGTAGTGGGAGGGGGGGGACTGAAGCTTTCTTT.

The chain carries TRBV28 and TRBJ1-5, with TRBD1 as a possible D gene (5 bases). Trimming left V 1 base short and J 5 bases short, with 18 bases between. CDR3 size: 17 residues. Looked up from germline, CDR1 is MDHEN and CDR2 is SYDVKM. The CDR3 spells CASSLFSFADSDQPQHF. CDR3 DNA sequence: TGTGCCAGCAGTTTATTTTCTTTTGCTGACAGCGATCAGCCCCAGCATTTT.

The chain links TRBV6-5 to TRBJ2-3, with D unclear. The CDR3 loop spans 14 amino acids. V dropped 3 bases and J dropped 0 bases, with 7 bases sitting between them. Germline values: CDR1 MNHEY, CDR2 SVGAGI. The CDR3: CASSYYGSTDTQYF. CDR3 in DNA: TGTGCCAGCAGTTATTACGGGAGCACAGATACGCAGTATTTT.

This chain joins TRBV5-4 and TRBJ1-2, with D unclear. CDR3 length equals 16 residues. Trimming removed 0 bases from V and 2 bases from J, with 14 bases in between. Germline-derived CDR1 and CDR2 are SGHNT and YYREEE (reference sequence). This CDR3 is CASSLGAQKTNYGYTF. DNA of the CDR3: TGTGCCAGCAGCTTGGGGGCCCAGAAAACAAACTATGGCTACACCTTC.

In its sample, this clone was seen once. The V and J genes are TRBV19 and TRBJ2-6; TRBD1 might be the D (5 bases). CDR3 length equals 16 residues. Germline assignment: CDR1 LNHDA and CDR2 SQIVND (reference sequence). Trimming took off 1 base at V and 0 bases at J, with 7 bases between the two ends. CDR3 region: CASSIVRVSGANVLTF. The CDR3 nucleotides are TGTGCCAGTAGTATAGTCAGGGTCTCTGGGGCCAACGTCCTGACTTTC.

V and J are TRBV28 and TRBJ2-6; TRBD1 agrees at 7 bases. The CDR3 has 16 amino acids. Germline V lookup: CDR1 MDHEN, CDR2 SYDVKM. With 5 bases clipped from V and 0 bases from J, the junction kept 4 bases outside the gene matches. The CDR3 DNA reads as TGTGCCAGCAGTGATGGACAGGTCTCTGGGGCCAACGTCCTGACTTTC. Its translation is CASSDGQVSGANVLTF.

The rearrangement links TRBV7-9 to TRBJ1-2; 10 nucleotides agree with TRBD1. CDR3 length: 16 residues. Germline V gene sequence: CDR1 SEHNR, CDR2 FQNEAQ (reference sequence). With V trimmed by 1 base and J by 4 bases, 6 bases remained unmatched. The CDR3 protein is CASSLVGTGVRYGYTF. The DNA of the CDR3 is TGTGCCAGCAGCTTAGTCGGGACAGGGGTGCGCTATGGCTACACCTTC.

This chain joins TRBV27 and TRBJ2-1, with 8 bases lining up with TRBD2. The V and J ends lost 2 bases and 6 bases, in that order; junction bases with no gene match: 6. Looked up from germline, CDR1 is MNHEY and CDR2 is SMNVEV (reference sequence). This CDR3 is 15 amino acids long. CDR3 bases: TGTGCCAGCAGTTTAATAGCGGGGAGCGTCAATGAGCAGTTCTTC. This sequence encodes CASSLIAGSVNEQFF.

V and J are TRBV18 and TRBJ2-1; no clear D. The CDR3 extends over 15 amino acids. V lost 3 bases, J lost 4 bases, and 13 bases lay in between. Germline CDR1 and CDR2: KGHSH and LQKENI. CDR3 sequence (DNA): TGTGCCAGCTCACCCGGTGGGCACAAATACAATGAGCAGTTCTTC. Residues: CASSPGGHKYNEQFF.